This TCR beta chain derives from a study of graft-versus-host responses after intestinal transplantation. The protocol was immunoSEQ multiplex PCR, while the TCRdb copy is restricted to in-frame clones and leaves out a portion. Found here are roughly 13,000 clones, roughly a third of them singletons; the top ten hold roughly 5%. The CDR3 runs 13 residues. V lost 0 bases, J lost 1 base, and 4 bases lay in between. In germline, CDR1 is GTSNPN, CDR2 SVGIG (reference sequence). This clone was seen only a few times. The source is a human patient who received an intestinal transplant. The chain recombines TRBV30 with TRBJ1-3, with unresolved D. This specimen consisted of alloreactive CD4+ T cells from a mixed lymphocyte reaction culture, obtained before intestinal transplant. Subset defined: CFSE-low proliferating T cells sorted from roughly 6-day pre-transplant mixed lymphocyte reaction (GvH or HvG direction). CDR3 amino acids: CAWSVKSGNTIYF. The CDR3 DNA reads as TGTGCCTGGAGTGTAAAATCTGGAAACACCATATATTTT. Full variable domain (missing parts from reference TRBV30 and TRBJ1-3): SQTIHQWPATLVQPVGSPLSLECTVEGTSNPNLYWYRQAAGRGLQLLFYSVGIGQISSEVPQNLSASRPQDRQFILSSKKLLLSDSGFYLCAWSVKSGNTIYFGEGSWLTVV.